This T cell receptor beta chain was sequenced in a study of blood T cell repertoires in COVID-19. V dropped 4 bases and J dropped 2; count of bases not matched to a gene: 10. The CDR3 spans 18 residues. Per germline, CDR1 SGHTA and CDR2 FQGNSA. Under the authors' procedure: Amplification from reference gene primers served as the basis for estimated nucleated cell counts. TCRdb's table, derived via immunoSEQ multiplex PCR, lists solely in-frame clones and lacks some. V and J calls and clone size follow that table, whereas D and trimming were derived from the DNA. The data show just over 150,000 clones, about nine tenths seen once.

Sequences were obtained from peripheral blood. The receptor was isolated from a woman in her 70s with acute or convalescent COVID-19. The chain recombines TRBV7-2 with TRBJ2-2; 10 bases match TRBD2. The CDR3, as DNA: TGTGCCAGCAGCTACAAAGCTAGCGGGGGTACCAACACCGGGGAGCTGTTTTTT. Translated, it gives CASSYKASGGTNTGELFF.